The table lists the clone carrying this T cell receptor beta chain with a few counts. Subjects aged 18 to 65 presented with newly diagnosed hyperthyroidism of less than 2 months' duration. Trimming stripped 8 bases from V and 8 bases from J, with 19 bases between. The CDR3 loop spans 14 amino acids. From RNA transcripts, TCR beta CDR3 regions were amplified. The TCR CDR3 was amplified in a first-round RT-PCR using the HTBI primer set. TCRdb used MiXCR to reprocess the multiplex PCR reads, holding one entry per CDR3 protein. The sample contains under 400,000 distinct CDR3 sequences, roughly 25% of which appear only once. The data were obtained in a study of T cells in Graves' hyperthyroidism and ophthalmopathy.

V usage is TRBV12-3 or TRBV12-4 and J usage is TRBJ2-1, with a tentative D call TRBD1 (6 bases). Input material: blood. The TCR was taken from a man aged 45-65 years with Graves' hyperthyroidism. The CDR3 sequence: CASGTGTTYDEQFF. DNA for the CDR3: TGTGCCAGCGGTACCGGGACAACTTACGATGAGCAGTTCTTC.